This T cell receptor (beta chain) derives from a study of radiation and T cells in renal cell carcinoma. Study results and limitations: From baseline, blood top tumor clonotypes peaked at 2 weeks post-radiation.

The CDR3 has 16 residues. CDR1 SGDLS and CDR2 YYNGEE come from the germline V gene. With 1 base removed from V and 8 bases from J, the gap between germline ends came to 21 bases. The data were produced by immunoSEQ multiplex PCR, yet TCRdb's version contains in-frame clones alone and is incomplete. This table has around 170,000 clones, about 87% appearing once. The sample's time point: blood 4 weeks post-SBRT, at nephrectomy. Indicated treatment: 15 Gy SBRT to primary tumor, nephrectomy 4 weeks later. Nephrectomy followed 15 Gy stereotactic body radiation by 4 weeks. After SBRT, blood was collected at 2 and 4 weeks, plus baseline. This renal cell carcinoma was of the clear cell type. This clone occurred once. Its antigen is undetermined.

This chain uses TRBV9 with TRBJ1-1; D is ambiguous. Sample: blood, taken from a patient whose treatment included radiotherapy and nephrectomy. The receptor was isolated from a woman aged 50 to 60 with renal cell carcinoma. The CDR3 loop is CASSVPYPVAWKEAFF. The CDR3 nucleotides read TGTGCCAGCAGCGTACCCTATCCAGTCGCCTGGAAAGAAGCTTTCTTT.